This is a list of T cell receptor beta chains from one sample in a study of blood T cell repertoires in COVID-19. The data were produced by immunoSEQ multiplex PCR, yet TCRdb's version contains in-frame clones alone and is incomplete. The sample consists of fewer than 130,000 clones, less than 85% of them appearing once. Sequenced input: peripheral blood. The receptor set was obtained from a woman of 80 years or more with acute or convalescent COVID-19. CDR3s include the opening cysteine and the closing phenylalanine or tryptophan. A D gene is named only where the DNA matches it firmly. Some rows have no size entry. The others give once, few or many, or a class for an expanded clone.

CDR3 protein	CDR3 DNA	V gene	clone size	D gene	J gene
CASSQGILGGHYGYTF	TGCGCCAGCAGCCAAGGGATTTTGGGGGGACACTATGGCTACACCTTC	TRBV4-3	once	NA	TRBJ1-2
CASSLWVTSQETQYF	TGTGCCAGCAGTTTATGGGTGACTAGTCAAGAGACCCAGTACTTC	TRBV28	NA	NA	TRBJ2-5
CASSPSINVETEAFF	TGTGCCAGCAGCCCATCCATCAACGTCGAGACTGAAGCTTTCTTT	TRBV5-4	NA	NA	TRBJ1-1
CASSLNSYYGYTF	TGTGCCAGCAGCTTGAACAGTTACTATGGCTACACCTTC	TRBV5-6	NA	NA	TRBJ1-2
CASRTGSTDTQYF	TGTGCCAGCAGGACGGGGAGCACAGATACGCAGTATTTT	TRBV7-8	NA	NA	TRBJ2-3
CASSLGHSTETQYF	TGTGCCAGCAGCCTTGGACATTCAACGGAGACCCAGTACTTC	TRBV7-2	NA	NA	TRBJ2-5
CSAQDRANYGYTF	TGCAGCGCACAAGACAGGGCCAACTATGGCTACACCTTC	TRBV29-1	NA	TRBD1	TRBJ1-2
CASNQEQGLTGNTIYF	TGTGCCAGCAACCAAGAACAGGGATTAACTGGAAACACCATATATTTT	TRBV3-1/TRBV3-2	NA	NA	TRBJ1-3
CASSSRTGSTEAFF	TGTGCCAGCAGCTCCCGGACAGGGTCTACTGAAGCTTTCTTT	TRBV7-2	NA	TRBD1	TRBJ1-1
CASSDGQGFPEAFF	TGCGCCAGCAGTGATGGACAGGGTTTCCCTGAAGCTTTCTTT	TRBV10-2	NA	TRBD1	TRBJ1-1
CASSPSGLQGGGYTF	TGTGCCAGCAGTCCCTCGGGCCTCCAGGGGGGCGGCTACACCTTC	TRBV28	NA	TRBD1	TRBJ1-2
CASNLAGASYGYTF	TGTGCCAGCAATTTGGCGGGGGCCTCTTATGGCTACACCTTC	TRBV6-5	NA	NA	TRBJ1-2
CASSMKGVNEKLFF	TGTGCCAGCAGCATGAAGGGGGTTAATGAAAAACTGTTTTTT	TRBV3-1/TRBV3-2	NA	NA	TRBJ1-4
CASTQGAGGGPTDTQYF	TGTGCCAGCACCCAGGGTGCGGGAGGGGGCCCAACAGATACGCAGTATTTT	TRBV5-4	few	TRBD2	TRBJ2-3
CATSGGGTVYF	TGTGCCACCAGCGGAGGGGGGACAGTATATTTT	TRBV24-1	once	TRBD1	TRBJ1-3
CASSPGTGGDGYGYTF	TGTGCCAGCAGCCCCGGGACAGGGGGCGACGGCTATGGCTACACCTTC	TRBV2	NA	TRBD1	TRBJ1-2
CASSLDRASGNTIYF	TGTGCCAGCAGCCTAGACAGGGCCTCTGGAAACACCATATATTTT	TRBV13	NA	TRBD1	TRBJ1-3
CASSQASGLGTGTYEQYF	TGCGCCAGCAGCCAGGCCTCCGGGTTAGGGACAGGTACCTACGAGCAGTACTTC	TRBV4-1	few	TRBD1	TRBJ2-7
CASSAGDSTDTQYF	TGTGCCAGCAGCGCGGGGGACAGCACAGATACGCAGTATTTT	TRBV5-4	NA	TRBD2	TRBJ2-3
CASSRGQTKHHHEQYF	TGCGCCAGCAGCCGGGGTCAGACAAAGCATCACCACGAGCAGTACTTC	TRBV5-1	NA	NA	TRBJ2-7
CASRQDRGEQTQYF	TGTGCCAGCAGACAGGACAGGGGGGAACAGACCCAGTACTTC	TRBV3-1/TRBV3-2	NA	TRBD1	TRBJ2-5
CASSEWTPVGVKLFF	TGTGCCAGCAGTGAATGGACACCTGTTGGGGTAAAACTGTTTTTT	TRBV6-1	NA	NA	TRBJ1-4
CASAQGADYGYTF	TGTGCTAGTGCTCAGGGGGCGGACTATGGCTACACCTTC	TRBV12-5	NA	TRBD1	TRBJ1-2
CASSAGQLNTGELFF	TGTGCCAGCAGTGCGGGACAGCTCAACACCGGGGAGCTGTTTTTT	TRBV2	once	TRBD1	TRBJ2-2
CATSDLQGSPTDTQYF	TGTGCCACCAGTGATTTGCAGGGTTCCCCCACAGATACGCAGTATTTT	TRBV24-1	NA	NA	TRBJ2-3
CAISESGAALEQFF	TGTGCCATCAGTGAGTCGGGAGCAGCGCTGGAGCAGTTCTTC	TRBV10-3	few	NA	TRBJ2-1
CASSQGGGGELFF	TGTGCCAGTTCACAGGGGGGCGGCGGGGAGCTGTTTTTT	TRBV19	NA	TRBD1	TRBJ2-2
CASSHDFYTGTGTGYTF	TGTGCCAGCAGCCACGACTTCTATACCGGGACAGGGACTGGCTACACCTTC	TRBV4-2	NA	TRBD1	TRBJ1-2
CASSPNRDRGRSAGYTF	TGTGCCAGCAGTCCAAACCGGGACAGGGGGCGGTCTGCTGGCTACACCTTC	TRBV27	once	TRBD1	TRBJ1-2
CASSFPMGQGVYEQYF	TGTGCCAGCAGCTTTCCCATGGGACAGGGGGTCTACGAGCAGTACTTC	TRBV5-4	NA	TRBD1	TRBJ2-7
CASSTIRGKKAFF	TGTGCCAGTAGTACAATCAGGGGAAAAAAAGCTTTCTTT	TRBV19	NA	NA	TRBJ1-1
CASSMGQGATETQYF	TGTGCCAGCAGTATGGGACAGGGAGCAACGGAGACCCAGTACTTC	TRBV6-2/TRBV6-3	NA	TRBD1	TRBJ2-5
CAIQGRGYGYTF	TGTGCCATTCAGGGGCGCGGCTATGGCTACACCTTC	TRBV28	NA	NA	TRBJ1-2
CASSFGTSLNQETQYF	TGCGCCAGCAGCTTTGGGACTAGCTTGAACCAAGAGACCCAGTACTTC	TRBV5-1	NA	TRBD2	TRBJ2-5
CATTQAGTHNEQFF	TGTGCCACCACGCAGGCGGGGACTCACAATGAGCAGTTCTTC	TRBV19	NA	NA	TRBJ2-1
CSARDTAEKLFF	TGCAGCGCTCGGGACACAGCTGAAAAACTGTTTTTT	TRBV29-1	NA	NA	TRBJ1-4